The T cell receptor (beta chain) under discussion was sequenced for a study of blood T cell repertoires in COVID-19. Study-level background: Donors in the United States, Italy and Spain gave samples during acute or convalescent COVID-19.

V shed 0 bases and J shed 3 bases, with 7 bases lying between them. This CDR3 comprises 13 residues. Germline V gives CDR1 SGHRS, CDR2 YFSETQ. Original methodology: Amplifying reference gene primers gave estimates of nucleated cell counts. Using immunoSEQ multiplex PCR, the repertoire was profiled, and TCRdb retains in-frame clones only, with some absent. The DNA was the basis for D and trimming; V, J and clone size are from that table. The table shows about 24,000 clones, with roughly 87% occurring only once. The TCR was taken from a man aged 65 to 79 with acute or convalescent COVID-19. Source material: peripheral blood. The V call is TRBV5-1, the J call TRBJ2-7; D unclear. CDR3 amino acids: CASSLAPRYEQYF. The CDR3 coding sequence is TGCGCCAGCAGCTTGGCCCCCCGCTACGAGCAGTACTTC.